This T cell receptor beta chain was identified during a study of CD4+ T cells in melanoma. Some clones are missing from TCRdb's copy, which holds only in-frame ones; the method was immunoSEQ multiplex PCR. The sample has some 10,000 clones, roughly two thirds seen once. Whole-study results and caveats: CD8+ T cell, macrophage and B cell function reportedly correlated with neoantigen-specific CD4+ T cells. In melanoma, neoantigen-specific CD4+ T cells reportedly differed in differentiation state.

Germline V gene sequence: CDR1 KGHSH, CDR2 LQKENI. The CDR3 covers 17 residues. The J segment lost 6 bases and the V segment lost 3 bases, leaving 12 bases of the junction unmatched. Worth noting for this clone: What it binds is not known.

The sequenced sample was cells from a culture (not recorded whether cultured in vitro). V gene TRBV18 combines with J gene TRBJ2-3; TRBD1 aligns across 10 bases. This receptor was identified in a human donor with melanoma. The CDR3 here is CASSPTGTGEYSDTQYF. The DNA of the CDR3 is TGTGCCAGCTCACCGACCGGGACAGGGGAATATTCCGATACGCAGTATTTT.